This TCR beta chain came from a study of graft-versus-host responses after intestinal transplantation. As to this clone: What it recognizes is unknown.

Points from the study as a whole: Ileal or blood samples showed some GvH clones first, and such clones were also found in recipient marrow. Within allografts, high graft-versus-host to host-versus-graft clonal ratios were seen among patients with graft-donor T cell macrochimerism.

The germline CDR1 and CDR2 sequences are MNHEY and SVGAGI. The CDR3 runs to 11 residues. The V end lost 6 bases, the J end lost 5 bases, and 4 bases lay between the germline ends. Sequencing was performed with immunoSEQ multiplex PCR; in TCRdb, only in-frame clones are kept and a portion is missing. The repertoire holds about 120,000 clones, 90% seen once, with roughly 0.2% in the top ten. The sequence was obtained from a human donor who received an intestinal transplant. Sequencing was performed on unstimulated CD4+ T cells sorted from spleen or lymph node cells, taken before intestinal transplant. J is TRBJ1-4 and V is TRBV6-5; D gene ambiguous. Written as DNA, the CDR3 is TGTGCCAGCAGGCGGAATGAAAAACTGTTTTTT. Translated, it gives CASRRNEKLFF.